This T cell receptor (beta chain) was captured in a study of vaccination and CD4 T cells after COVID-19. Study-wide context: Either a CEFX pool, an HIV-1 Nef pool, or no peptide was added to control cultures.

This clonotype has more than one count but fewer than ten. Its target is not known. Cultured CD4+ T cells had their DNA profiled by the Oncomine TCR Beta short-read assay. The source of extracted genomic DNA was cultured CD4+ T cells. TCRdb reanalysed the PCR reads using MiXCR and keeps one entry per CDR3 protein. The sample lists more than 9,000 distinct CDR3 sequences, around 60% occurring once. The germline V and J ends were trimmed by 6 bases and 6 bases, with 11 bases remaining between them. CDR1 is SQVTM, CDR2 ANQGSEA, per germline. The CDR3 loop spans 11 amino acids. Treatment meaning: roughly 10-day PBMC culture with coronavirus spike peptide pools or control peptides (ViraFEST assay). Upon completion of 10 days of culture, CD4+ T cells were isolated via negative selection.

The TCR comes from a human donor who had recovered from COVID-19. Sample: CD4+ T cells from blood, cultured in vitro. The chain uses TRBV29-1 and TRBJ1-2, with a weak D call TRBD1 (6 bases). CDR3 in DNA: TGCAGCGTGGCAGGGGCGAATGGCTACACCTTC. Its translation is CSVAGANGYTF.